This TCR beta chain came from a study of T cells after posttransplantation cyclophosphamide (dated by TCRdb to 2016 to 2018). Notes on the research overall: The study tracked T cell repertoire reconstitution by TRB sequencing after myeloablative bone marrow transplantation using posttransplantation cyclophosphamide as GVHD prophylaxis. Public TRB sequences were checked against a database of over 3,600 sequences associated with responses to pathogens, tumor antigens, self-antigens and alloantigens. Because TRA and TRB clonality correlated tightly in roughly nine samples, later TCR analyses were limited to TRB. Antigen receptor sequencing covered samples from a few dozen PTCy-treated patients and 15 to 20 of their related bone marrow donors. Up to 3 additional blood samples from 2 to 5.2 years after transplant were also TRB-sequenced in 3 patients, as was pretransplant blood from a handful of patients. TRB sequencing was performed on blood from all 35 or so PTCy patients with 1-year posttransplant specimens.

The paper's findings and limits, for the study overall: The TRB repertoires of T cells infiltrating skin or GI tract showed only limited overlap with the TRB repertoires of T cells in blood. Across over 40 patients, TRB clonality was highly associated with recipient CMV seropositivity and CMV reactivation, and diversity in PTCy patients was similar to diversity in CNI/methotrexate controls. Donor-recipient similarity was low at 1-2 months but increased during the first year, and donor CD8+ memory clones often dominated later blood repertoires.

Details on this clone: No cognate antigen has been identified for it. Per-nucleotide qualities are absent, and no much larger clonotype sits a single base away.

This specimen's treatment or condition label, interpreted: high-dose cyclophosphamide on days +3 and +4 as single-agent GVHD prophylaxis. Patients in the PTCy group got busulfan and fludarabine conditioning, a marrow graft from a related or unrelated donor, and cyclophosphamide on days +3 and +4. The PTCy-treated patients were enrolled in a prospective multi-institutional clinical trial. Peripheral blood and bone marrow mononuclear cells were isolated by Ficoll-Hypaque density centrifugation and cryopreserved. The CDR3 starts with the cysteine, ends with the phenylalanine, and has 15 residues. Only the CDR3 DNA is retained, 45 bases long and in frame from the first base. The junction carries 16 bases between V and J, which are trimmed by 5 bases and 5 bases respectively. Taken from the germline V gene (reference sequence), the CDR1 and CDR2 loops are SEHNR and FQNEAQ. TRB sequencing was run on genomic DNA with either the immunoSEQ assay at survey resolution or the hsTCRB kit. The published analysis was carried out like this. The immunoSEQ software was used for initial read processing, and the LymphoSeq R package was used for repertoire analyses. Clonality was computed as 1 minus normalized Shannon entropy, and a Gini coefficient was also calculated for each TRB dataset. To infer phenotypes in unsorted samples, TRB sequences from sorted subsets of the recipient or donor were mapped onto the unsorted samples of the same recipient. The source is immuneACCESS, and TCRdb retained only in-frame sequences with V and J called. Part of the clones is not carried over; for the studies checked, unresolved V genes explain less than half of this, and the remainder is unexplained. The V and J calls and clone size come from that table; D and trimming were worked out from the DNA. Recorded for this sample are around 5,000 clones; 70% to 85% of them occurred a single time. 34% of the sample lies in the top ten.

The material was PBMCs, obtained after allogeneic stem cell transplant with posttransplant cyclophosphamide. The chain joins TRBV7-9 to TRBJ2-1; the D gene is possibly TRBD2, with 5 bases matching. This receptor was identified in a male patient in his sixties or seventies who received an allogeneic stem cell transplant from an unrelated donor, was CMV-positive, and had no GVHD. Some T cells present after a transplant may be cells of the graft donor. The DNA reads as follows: TGTGCCAGCAGCCCGGACTTGTTGAATAACAATGAGCAGTTCTTC. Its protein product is CASSPDLLNNNEQFF. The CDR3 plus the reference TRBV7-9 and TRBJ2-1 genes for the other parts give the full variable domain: DTGVSQNPRHKITKRGQNVTFRCDPISEHNRLYWYRQTLGQGPEFLTYFQNEAQLEKSRLLSDRFSAERPKGSFSTLEIQRTEQGDSAMYLCASSPDLLNNNEQFFGPGTRLTVL.